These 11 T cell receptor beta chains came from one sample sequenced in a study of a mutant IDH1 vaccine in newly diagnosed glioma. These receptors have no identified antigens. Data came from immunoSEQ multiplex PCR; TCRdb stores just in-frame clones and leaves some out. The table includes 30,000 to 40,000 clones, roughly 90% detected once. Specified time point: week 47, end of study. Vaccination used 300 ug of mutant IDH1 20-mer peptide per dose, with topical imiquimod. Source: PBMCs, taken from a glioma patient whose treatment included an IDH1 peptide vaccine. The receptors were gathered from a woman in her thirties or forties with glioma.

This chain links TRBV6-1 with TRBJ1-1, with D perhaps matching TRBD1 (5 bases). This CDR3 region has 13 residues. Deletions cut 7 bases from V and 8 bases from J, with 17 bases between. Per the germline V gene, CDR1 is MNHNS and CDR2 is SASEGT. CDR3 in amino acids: CASKGEVGEEAFF. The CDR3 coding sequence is TGTGCCAGCAAGGGTGAGGTAGGGGAGGAAGCTTTCTTT.

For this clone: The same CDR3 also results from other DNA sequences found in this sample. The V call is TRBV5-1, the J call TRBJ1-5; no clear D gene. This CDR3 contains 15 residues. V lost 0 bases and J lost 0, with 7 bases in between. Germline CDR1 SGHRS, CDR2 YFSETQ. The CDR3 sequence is CASSLEGNSNQPQHF. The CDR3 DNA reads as TGCGCCAGCAGCTTGGAGGGCAATAGCAATCAGCCCCAGCATTTT.

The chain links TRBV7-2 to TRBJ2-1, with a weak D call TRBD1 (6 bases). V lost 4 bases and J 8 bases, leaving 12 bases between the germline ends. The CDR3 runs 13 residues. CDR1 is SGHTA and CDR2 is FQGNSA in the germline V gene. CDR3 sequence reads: CASSSLDRDEQFF. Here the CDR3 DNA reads TGTGCCAGCAGCTCCTTGGACAGAGATGAGCAGTTCTTC.

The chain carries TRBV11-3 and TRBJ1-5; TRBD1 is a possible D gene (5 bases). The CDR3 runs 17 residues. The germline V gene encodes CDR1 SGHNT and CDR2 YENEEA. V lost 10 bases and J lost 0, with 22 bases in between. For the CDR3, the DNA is TGTGCCACTCCGCGGGGACGACCCGTTTATAGCAATCAGCCCCAGCATTTT. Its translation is CATPRGRPVYSNQPQHF.

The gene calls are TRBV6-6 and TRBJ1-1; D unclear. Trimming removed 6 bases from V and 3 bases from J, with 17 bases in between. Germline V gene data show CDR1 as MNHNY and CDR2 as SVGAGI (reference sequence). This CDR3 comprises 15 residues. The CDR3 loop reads CASSSAFVADTEAFF. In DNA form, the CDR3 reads TGTGCCAGCAGCTCAGCCTTTGTGGCGGACACTGAAGCTTTCTTT.

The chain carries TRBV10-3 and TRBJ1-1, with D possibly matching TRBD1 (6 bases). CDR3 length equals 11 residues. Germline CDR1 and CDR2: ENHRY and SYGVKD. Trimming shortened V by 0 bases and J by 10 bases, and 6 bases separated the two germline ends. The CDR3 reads CAISESRGAFF. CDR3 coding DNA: TGTGCCATCAGTGAGTCCAGGGGAGCTTTCTTT.

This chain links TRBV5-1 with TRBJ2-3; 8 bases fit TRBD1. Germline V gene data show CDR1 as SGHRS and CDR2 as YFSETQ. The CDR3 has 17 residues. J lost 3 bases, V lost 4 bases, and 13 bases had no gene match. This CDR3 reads CASSPEPQGAGTDTQYF. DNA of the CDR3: TGCGCCAGCAGCCCTGAACCCCAGGGGGCCGGTACAGATACGCAGTATTTT.

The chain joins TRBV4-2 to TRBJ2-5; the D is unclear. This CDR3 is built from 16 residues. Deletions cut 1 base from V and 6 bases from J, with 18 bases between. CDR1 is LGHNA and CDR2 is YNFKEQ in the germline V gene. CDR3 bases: TGTGCCAGCAGCCAAGGCCTCACGGTGCAACAGAAGACCCAGTACTTC. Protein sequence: CASSQGLTVQQKTQYF.

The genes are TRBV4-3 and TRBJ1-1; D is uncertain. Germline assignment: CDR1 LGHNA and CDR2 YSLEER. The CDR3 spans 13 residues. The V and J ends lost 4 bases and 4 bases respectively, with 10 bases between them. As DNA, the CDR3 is TGCGCCAGCAGCCCTGGACGGTTCACTGAAGCTTTCTTT. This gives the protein CASSPGRFTEAFF.

CDR3 protein: CASSLPFPDTQYF. Written as DNA, the CDR3 is TGTGCCAGCAGCTTACCCTTCCCAGATACGCAGTATTTT. V and J are TRBV7-9 and TRBJ2-3; D remains unclear. This CDR3 region has 13 residues. Germline V lookup: CDR1 SEHNR, CDR2 FQNEAQ (reference sequence). Trimming left V 2 bases short and J 4 bases short, with 7 bases between.

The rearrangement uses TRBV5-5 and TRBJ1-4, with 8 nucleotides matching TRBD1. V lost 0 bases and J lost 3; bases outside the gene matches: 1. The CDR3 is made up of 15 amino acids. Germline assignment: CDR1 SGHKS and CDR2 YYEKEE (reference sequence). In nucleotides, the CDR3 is TGTGCCAGCAGCTTGGCGGGACAGGCTAATGAAAAACTGTTTTTT. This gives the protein CASSLAGQANEKLFF.